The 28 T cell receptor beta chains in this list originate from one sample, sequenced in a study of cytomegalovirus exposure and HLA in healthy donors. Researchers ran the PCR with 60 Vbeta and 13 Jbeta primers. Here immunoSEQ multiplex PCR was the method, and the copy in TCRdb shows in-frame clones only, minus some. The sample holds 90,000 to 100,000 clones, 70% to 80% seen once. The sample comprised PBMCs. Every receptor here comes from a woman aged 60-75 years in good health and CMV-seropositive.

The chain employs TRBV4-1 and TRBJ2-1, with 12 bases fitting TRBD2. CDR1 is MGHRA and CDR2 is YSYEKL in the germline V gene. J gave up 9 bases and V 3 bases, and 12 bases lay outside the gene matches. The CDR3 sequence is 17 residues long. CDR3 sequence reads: CASSHTGLAGSPGEQFF. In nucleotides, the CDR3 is TGCGCCAGCAGCCACACGGGACTAGCGGGCTCCCCGGGTGAGCAGTTCTTC.

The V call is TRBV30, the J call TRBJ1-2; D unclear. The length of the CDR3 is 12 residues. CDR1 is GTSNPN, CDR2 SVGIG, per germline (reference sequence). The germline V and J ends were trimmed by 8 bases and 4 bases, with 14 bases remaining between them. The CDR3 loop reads CAASGGSYGYTF. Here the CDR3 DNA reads TGTGCCGCTAGTGGAGGGTCCTATGGCTACACCTTC.

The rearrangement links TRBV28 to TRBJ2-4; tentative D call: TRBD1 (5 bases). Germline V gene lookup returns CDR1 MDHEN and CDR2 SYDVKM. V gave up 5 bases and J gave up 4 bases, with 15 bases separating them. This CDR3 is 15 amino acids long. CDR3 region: CASSIRSGLKNIQYF. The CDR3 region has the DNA TGTGCCAGCAGTATTAGATCAGGGTTAAAAAACATTCAGTACTTC.

The CDR3 reads CASSPETGAYEQYF. The CDR3 DNA reads as TGTGCCAGCAGCCCAGAGACAGGGGCCTACGAGCAGTACTTC. The chain recombines TRBV7-6 with TRBJ2-7, with 8 bases identical to TRBD1. CDR3 length: 14 amino acids. Germline V gene data show CDR1 as SGHVS and CDR2 as FNYEAQ. Germline trimming cut 5 bases from V and 2 bases from J; bases unmatched to any gene: 5.

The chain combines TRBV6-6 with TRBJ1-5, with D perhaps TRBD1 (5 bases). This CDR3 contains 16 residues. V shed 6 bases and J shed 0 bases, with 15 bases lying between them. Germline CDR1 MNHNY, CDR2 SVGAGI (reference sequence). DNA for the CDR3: TGTGCCAGCAGCCCCACAGGAACGTATAGCAATCAGCCCCAGCATTTT. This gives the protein CASSPTGTYSNQPQHF.

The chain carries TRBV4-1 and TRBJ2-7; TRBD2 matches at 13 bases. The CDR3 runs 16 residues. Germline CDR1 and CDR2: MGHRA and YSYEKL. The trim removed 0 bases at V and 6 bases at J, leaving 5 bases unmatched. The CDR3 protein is CASSQDPGLAGVEQYF. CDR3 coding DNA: TGCGCCAGCAGCCAAGACCCCGGACTAGCGGGAGTCGAGCAGTACTTC.

CDR3 DNA: TGTGCCAGCAGCACGAGGGGACAGGGGTCCGGGGAGCTGTTTTTT. It translates to CASSTRGQGSGELFF. This chain connects TRBV11-2 to TRBJ2-2, with 10 bases aligning to TRBD1. Looked up from germline, CDR1 is SGHAT and CDR2 is FQNNGV. The junction had 6 bases not matched to a gene; V was cut back by 5 bases and J by 6 bases. This CDR3 has 15 amino acids. Variable domain in full (rest from reference TRBV11-2 and TRBJ2-2): EAGVAQSPRYKIIEKRQSVAFWCNPISGHATLYWYQQILGQGPKLLIQFQNNGVVDDSQLPKDRFSAERLKGVDSTLKIQPAKLEDSAVYLCASSTRGQGSGELFFGEGSRLTVL.

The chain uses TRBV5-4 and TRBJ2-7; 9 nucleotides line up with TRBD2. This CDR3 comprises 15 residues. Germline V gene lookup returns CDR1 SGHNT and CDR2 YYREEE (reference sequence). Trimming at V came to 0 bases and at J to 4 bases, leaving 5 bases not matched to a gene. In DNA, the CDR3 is TGTGCCAGCAGCTTGGTTAGCGGGAGCCGTTACGAGCAGTACTTC. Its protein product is CASSLVSGSRYEQYF.

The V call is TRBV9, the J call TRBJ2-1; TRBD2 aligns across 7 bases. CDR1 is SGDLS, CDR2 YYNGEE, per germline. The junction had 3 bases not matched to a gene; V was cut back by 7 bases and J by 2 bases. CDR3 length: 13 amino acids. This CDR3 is CASSLAAYNEQFF. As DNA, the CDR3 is TGTGCCAGCTCGCTAGCGGCCTACAATGAGCAGTTCTTC. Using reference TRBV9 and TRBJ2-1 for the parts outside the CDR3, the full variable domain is DSGVTQTPKHLITATGQRVTLRCSPRSGDLSVYWYQQSLDQGLQFLIQYYNGEERAKGNILERFSAQQFPDLHSELNLSSLELGDSALYFCASSLAAYNEQFFGPGTRLTVL.

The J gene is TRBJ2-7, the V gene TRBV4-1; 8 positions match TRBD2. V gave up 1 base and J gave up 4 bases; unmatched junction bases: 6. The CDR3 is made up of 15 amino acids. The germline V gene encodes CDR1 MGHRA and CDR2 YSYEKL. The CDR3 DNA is TGCGCCAGCAGCCAAGTCCCCAGCGGGAGTTACGAGCAGTACTTC. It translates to CASSQVPSGSYEQYF.

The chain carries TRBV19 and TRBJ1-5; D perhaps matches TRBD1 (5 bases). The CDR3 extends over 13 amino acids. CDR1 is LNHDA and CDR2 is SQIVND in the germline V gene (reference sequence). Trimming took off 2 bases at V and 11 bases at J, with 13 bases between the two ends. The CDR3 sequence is CASSIQGPGAQHF. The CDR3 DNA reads TGTGCCAGTAGTATACAGGGCCCGGGAGCCCAGCATTTT.

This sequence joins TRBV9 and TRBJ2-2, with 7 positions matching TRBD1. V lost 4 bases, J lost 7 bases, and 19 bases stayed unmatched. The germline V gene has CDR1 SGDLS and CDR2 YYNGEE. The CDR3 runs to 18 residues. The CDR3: CASSPGYRGRRVGGELFF. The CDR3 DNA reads TGTGCCAGCAGCCCCGGTTACAGGGGCCGCCGGGTTGGCGGGGAGCTGTTTTTT.

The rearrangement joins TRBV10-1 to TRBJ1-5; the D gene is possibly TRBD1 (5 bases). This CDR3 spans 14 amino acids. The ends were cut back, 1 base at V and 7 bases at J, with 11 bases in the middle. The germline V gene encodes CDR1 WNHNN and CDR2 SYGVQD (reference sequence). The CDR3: CASSEWRGRQPQHF. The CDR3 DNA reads TGCGCCAGCAGTGAGTGGAGGGGCCGGCAGCCCCAGCATTTT.

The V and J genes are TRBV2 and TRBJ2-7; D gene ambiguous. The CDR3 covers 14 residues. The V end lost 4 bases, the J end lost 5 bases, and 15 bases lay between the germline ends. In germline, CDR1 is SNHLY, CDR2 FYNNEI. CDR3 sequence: CASSGVQRSDEQYF. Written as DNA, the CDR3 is TGTGCCAGCAGTGGTGTCCAGCGCAGCGACGAGCAGTACTTC. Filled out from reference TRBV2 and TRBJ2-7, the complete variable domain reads EPEVTQTPSHQVTQMGQEVILRCVPISNHLYFYWYRQILGQKVEFLVSFYNNEISEKSEIFDDQFSVERPDGSNFTLKIRSTKLEDSAMYFCASSGVQRSDEQYFGPGTRLTVT.

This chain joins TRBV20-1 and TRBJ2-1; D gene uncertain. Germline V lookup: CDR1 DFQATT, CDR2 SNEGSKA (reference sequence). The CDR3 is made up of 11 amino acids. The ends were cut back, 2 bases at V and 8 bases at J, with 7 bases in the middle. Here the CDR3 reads CSARISHEQFF. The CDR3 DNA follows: TGCAGTGCTAGAATATCCCATGAGCAGTTCTTC.

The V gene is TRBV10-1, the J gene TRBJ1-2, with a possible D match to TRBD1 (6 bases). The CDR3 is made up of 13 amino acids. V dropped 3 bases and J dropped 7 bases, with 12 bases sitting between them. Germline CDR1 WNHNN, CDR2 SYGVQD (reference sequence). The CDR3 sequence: CASSENRVGGYTF. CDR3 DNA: TGCGCCAGCAGTGAAAACAGGGTCGGTGGCTACACCTTC.

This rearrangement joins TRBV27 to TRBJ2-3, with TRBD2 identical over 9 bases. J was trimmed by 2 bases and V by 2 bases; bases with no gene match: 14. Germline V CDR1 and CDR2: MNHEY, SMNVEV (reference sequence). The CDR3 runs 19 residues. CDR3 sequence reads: CASSLRYPGIAGDTDTQYF. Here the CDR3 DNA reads TGTGCCAGCAGTTTACGCTACCCGGGGATAGCGGGGGACACAGATACGCAGTATTTT.

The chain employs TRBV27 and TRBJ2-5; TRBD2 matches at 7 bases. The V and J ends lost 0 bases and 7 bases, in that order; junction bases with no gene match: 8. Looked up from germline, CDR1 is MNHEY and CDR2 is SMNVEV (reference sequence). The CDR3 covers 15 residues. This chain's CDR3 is CASSLSGLGSGTQYF. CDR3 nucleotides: TGTGCCAGCAGTTTATCAGGACTAGGGTCAGGGACCCAGTACTTC.

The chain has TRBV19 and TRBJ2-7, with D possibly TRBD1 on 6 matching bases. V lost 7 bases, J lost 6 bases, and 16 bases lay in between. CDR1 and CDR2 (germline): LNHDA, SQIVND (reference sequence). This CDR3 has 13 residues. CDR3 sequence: CASKEAGDREQYF. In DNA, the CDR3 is TGTGCCAGTAAGGAGGCAGGGGACCGCGAGCAGTACTTC.

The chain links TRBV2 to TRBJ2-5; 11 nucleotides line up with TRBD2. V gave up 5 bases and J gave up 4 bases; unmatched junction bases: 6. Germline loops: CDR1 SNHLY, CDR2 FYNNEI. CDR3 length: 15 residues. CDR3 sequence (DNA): TGTGCCAGCAGTACTAGCGGGAGTATAGTAGAGACCCAGTACTTC. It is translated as CASSTSGSIVETQYF.

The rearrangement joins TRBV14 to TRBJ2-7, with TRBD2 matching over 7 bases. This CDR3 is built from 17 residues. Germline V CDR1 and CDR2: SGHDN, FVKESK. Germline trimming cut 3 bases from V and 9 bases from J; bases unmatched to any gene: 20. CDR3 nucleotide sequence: TGTGCCAGCAGCCAGTCCGGGACTACGTACAACCTACGAGGGCAGTACTTC. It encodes CASSQSGTTYNLRGQYF.

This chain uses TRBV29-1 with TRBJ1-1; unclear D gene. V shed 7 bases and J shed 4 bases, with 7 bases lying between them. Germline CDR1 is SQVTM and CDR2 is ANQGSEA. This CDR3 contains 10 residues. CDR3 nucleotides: TGCAGCGCGGGAGTCACTGAAGCTTTCTTT. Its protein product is CSAGVTEAFF. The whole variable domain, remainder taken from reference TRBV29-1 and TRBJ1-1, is SAVISQKPSRDICQRGTSLTIQCQVDSQVTMMFWYRQQPGQSLTLIATANQGSEATYESGFVIDKFPISRPNLTFSTLTVSNMSPEDSSIYLCSAGVTEAFFGQGTRLTVV.

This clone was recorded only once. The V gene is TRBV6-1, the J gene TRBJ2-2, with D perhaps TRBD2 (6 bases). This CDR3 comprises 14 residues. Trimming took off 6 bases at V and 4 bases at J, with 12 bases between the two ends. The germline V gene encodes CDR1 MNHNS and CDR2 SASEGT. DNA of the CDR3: TGTGCCAGCAGGACGGAGGGGACCACCGGGGAGCTGTTTTTT. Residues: CASRTEGTTGELFF.

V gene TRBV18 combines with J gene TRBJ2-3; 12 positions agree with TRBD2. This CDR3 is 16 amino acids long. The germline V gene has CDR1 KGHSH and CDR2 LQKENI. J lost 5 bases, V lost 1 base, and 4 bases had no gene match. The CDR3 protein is CASSPLLAGGRDTQYF. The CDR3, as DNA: TGTGCCAGCTCACCACTTCTAGCGGGAGGGAGAGATACGCAGTATTTT.

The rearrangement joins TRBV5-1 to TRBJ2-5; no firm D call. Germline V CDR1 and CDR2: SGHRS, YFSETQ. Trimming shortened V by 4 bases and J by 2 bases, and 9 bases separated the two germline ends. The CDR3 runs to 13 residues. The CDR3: CASSVSTQETQYF. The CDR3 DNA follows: TGCGCCAGCAGCGTAAGTACTCAAGAGACCCAGTACTTC.

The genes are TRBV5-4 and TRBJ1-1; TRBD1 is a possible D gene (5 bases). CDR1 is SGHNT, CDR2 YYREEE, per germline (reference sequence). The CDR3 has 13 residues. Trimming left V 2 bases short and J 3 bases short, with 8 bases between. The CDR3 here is CASSLPGDTEAFF. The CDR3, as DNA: TGTGCCAGCAGCTTACCGGGGGACACTGAAGCTTTCTTT.

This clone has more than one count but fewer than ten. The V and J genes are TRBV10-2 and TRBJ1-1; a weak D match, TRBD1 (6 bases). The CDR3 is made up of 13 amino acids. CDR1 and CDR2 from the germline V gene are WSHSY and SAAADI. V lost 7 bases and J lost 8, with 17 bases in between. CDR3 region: CASIPGVVDEAFF. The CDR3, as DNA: TGCGCCAGCATACCAGGGGTCGTAGACGAAGCTTTCTTT.

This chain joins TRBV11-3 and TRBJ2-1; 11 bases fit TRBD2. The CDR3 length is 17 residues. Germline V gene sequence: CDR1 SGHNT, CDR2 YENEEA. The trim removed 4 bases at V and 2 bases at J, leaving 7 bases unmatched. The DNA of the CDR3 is TGTGCCAGCAGCTCCATGCTAGCGGGAGGAACCTACAATGAGCAGTTCTTC. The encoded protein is CASSSMLAGGTYNEQFF.